This T cell receptor beta chain was captured by sequencing in a study of early T cells in non-severe SARS-CoV-2 infection. Turning to the study itself: Bulk RNA taken from unsorted whole blood was sequenced, leaving chains unpaired.

MiXCR, applied by TCRdb to the 5' RACE reads, yields one record per CDR3 protein. The sample lists roughly 29,000 distinct CDR3 sequences; about 5.3% were seen once. The germline V gene has CDR1 SGHAT and CDR2 FQNNGV. With 0 bases removed from V and 1 base from J, the gap between germline ends came to 8 bases. The CDR3 loop spans 15 amino acids. The sequence came from an adult who was a healthcare worker with PCR-confirmed SARS-CoV-2 infection or an uninfected control (not recorded which). Material for sequencing was whole blood. The chain employs TRBV11-2 and TRBJ2-3, with D possibly being TRBD2 (6 bases). In DNA, the CDR3 is TGTGCCAGCAGCTTAGACGGGGGTGGCACAGATACGCAGTATTTT. Translated, it gives CASSLDGGGTDTQYF. The full variable domain, completed using reference TRBV11-2 and TRBJ2-3, is EAGVAQSPRYKIIEKRQSVAFWCNPISGHATLYWYQQILGQGPKLLIQFQNNGVVDDSQLPKDRFSAERLKGVDSTLKIQPAKLEDSAVYLCASSLDGGGTDTQYFGPGTRLTVL.